This T cell receptor beta chain emerged from a study of OX40 agonist ivuxolimab in advanced cancers. The wider study: The patients got ivuxolimab, which is an agonistic anti-OX40 (CD134) antibody. Partial responses were achieved by three patients: one hepatocellular carcinoma, two cutaneous melanoma.

Data came from immunoSEQ multiplex PCR; TCRdb stores just in-frame clones and leaves some out. The profile shows approximately 74,000 clones, more than 70% of them singletons. Study-level results: Near-lowest levels of clonal expansion characterized partial responders at 0.1-3.0 mg/kg. The work left the antigen specificity of expanded peripheral T cells undetermined.

The CDR3 is 14 residues long. V dropped 6 bases and J dropped 0 bases, with 8 bases sitting between them. Germline CDR1 MNHEY, CDR2 SVGAGI. On this clone itself: Its cognate antigen is unknown.

This specimen was CD4+ or CD8+ T cells sorted from blood, taken in a trial of the OX40 agonist ivuxolimab. V gene TRBV6-5 combines with J gene TRBJ1-4; perhaps TRBD1 as D (5 bases). The origin of this receptor is an adult with an advanced solid tumor such as melanoma, head and neck, liver or kidney cancer. DNA of the CDR3: TGTGCCAGCAGAAGGGGACCAACTAATGAAAAACTGTTTTTT. This sequence encodes CASRRGPTNEKLFF.